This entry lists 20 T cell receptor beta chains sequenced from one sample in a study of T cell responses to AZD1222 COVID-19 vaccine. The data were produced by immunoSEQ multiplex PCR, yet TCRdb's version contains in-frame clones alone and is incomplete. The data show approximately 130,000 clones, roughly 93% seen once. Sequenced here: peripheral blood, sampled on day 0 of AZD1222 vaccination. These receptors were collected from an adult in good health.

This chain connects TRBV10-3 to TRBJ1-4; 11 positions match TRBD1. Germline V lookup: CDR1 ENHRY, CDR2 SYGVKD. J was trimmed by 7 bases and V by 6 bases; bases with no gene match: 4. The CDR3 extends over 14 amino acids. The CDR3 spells CAIRTGTGGEKLFF. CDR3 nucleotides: TGTGCCATCAGAACCGGGACAGGGGGTGAAAAACTGTTTTTT.

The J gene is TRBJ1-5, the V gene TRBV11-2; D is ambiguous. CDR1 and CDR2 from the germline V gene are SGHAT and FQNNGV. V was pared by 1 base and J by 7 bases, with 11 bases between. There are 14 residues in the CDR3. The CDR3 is CASSLAPNVQPQHF. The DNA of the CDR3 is TGTGCCAGCAGCTTAGCACCGAACGTGCAGCCCCAGCATTTT.

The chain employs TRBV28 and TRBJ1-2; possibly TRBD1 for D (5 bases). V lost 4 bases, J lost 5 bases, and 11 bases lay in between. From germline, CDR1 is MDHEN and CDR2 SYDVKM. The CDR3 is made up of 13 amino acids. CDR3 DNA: TGTGCCAGCAGTTGGGACGGGGAATATGGCTACACCTTC. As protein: CASSWDGEYGYTF.

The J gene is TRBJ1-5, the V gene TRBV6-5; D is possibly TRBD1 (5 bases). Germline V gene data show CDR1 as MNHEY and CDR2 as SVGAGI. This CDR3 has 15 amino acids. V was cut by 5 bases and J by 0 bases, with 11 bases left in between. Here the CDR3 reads CASSLQAYSNQPQHF. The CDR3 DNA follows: TGTGCCAGCAGTCTACAGGCATATAGCAATCAGCCCCAGCATTTT.

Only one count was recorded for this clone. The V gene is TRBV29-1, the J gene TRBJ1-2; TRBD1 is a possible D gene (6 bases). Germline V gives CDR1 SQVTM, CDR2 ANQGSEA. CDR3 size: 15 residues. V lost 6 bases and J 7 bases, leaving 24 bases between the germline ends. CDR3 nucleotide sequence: TGCAGCGTCTCTACCCGGGGGGGGCAGGAGGTTGGCTACACCTTC. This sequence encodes CSVSTRGGQEVGYTF.

The DNA of the CDR3 is TGTGCCACCAGGGCGACAGCCCTCAACACTGAAGCTTTCTTT. This codes for CATRATALNTEAFF. The chain has TRBV15 and TRBJ1-1, with D possibly being TRBD1 (5 bases). The V gene's germline CDR1 is LNHNV and CDR2 YYDKDF (reference sequence). V was shortened by 6 bases and J by 2 bases, with 13 bases between the two germline ends. CDR3 length: 14 amino acids.

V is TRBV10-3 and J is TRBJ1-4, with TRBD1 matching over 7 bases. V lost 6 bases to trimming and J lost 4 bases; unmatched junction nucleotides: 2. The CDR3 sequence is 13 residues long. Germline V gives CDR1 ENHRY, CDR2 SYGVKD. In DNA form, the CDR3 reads TGTGCCATCAGGGGACAGCGTAATGAAAAACTGTTTTTT. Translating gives CAIRGQRNEKLFF.

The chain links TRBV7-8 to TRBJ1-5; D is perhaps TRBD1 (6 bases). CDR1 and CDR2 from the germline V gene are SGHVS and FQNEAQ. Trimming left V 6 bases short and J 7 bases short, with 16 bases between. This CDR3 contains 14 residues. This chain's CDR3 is CASSRTATHQPQHF. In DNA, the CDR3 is TGTGCCAGCAGTCGGACAGCCACCCACCAGCCCCAGCATTTT. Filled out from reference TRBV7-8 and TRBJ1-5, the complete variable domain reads GAGVSQSPRYKVAKRGQDVALRCDPISGHVSLFWYQQALGQGPEFLTYFQNEAQLDKSGLPSDRFFAERPEGSVSTLKIQRTQQEDSAVYLCASSRTATHQPQHFGDGTRLSIL.

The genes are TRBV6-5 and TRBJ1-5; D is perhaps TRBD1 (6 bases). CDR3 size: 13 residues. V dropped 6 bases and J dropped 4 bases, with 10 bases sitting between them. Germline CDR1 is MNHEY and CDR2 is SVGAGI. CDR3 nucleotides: TGTGCCAGCAGGGACAGCATTAATCAGCCCCAGCATTTT. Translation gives CASRDSINQPQHF.

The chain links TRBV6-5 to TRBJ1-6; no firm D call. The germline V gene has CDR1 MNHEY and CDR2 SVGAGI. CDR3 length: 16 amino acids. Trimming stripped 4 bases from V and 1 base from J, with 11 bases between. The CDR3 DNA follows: TGTGCCAGCAGTTCGGTTGTGCCTTCCTATAATTCACCCCTCCACTTT. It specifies CASSSVVPSYNSPLHF.

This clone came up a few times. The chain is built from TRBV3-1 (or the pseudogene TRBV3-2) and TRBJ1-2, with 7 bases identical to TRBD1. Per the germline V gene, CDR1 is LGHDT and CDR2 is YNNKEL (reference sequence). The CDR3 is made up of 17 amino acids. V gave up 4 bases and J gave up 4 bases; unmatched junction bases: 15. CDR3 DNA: TGTGCCAGCAGCCGAGACTTCACAGGGGACCCCTCCTATGGCTACACCTTC. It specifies CASSRDFTGDPSYGYTF.

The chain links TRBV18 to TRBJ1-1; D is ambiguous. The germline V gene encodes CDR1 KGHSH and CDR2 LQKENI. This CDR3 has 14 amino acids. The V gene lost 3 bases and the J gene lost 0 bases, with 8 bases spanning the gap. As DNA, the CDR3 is TGTGCCAGCTCACCCGTGCACCTGAACACTGAAGCTTTCTTT. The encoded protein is CASSPVHLNTEAFF.

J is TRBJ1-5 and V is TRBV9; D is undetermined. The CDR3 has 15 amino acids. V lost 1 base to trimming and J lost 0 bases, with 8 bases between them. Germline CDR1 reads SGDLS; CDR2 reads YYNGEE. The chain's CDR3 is CASSVSVDSNQPQHF. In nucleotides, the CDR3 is TGTGCCAGCAGCGTAAGCGTGGATAGCAATCAGCCCCAGCATTTT.

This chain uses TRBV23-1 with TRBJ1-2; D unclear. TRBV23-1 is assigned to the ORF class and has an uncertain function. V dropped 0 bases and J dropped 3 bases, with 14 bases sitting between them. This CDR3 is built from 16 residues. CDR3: CASSQSLPRLYYGYTF. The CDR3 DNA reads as TGCGCCAGCAGTCAATCGCTTCCCAGATTATACTATGGCTACACCTTC.

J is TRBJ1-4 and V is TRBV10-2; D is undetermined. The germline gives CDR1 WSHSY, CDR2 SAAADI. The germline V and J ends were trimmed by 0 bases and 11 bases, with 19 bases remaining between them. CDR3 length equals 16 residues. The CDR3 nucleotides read TGCGCCAGCAGTGAGTCGTTCGAATTCAGTCGTATGAAACTGTTTTTT. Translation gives CASSESFEFSRMKLFF.

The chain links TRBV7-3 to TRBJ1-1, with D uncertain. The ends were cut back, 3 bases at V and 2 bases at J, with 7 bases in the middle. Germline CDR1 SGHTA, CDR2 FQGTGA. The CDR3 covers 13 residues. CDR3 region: CASSFYGNTEAFF. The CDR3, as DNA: TGTGCCAGCAGCTTCTACGGTAACACTGAAGCTTTCTTT.

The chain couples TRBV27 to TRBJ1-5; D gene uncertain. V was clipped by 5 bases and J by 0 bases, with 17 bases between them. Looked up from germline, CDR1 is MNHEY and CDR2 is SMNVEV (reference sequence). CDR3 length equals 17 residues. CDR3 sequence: CASSPPPDGYSNQPQHF. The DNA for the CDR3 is TGTGCCAGCAGTCCACCCCCGGACGGCTATAGCAATCAGCCCCAGCATTTT.

The CDR3 sequence: CASSPGLAGETQYF. The CDR3 region has the DNA TGTGCCAGCAGCCCTGGACTAGCCGGAGAGACCCAGTACTTC. The J gene is TRBJ2-5, the V gene TRBV5-6; the match to TRBD2 covers 8 bases. Trimming removed 4 bases from V and 4 bases from J; junction bases left unmatched: 6. CDR3 length equals 14 residues. Germline loops: CDR1 SGHDT, CDR2 YYEEEE.

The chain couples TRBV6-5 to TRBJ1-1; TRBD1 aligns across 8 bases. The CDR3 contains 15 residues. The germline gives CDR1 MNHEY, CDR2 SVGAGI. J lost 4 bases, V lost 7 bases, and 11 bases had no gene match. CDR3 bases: TGTGCCAGCACCCTCGGGGGGACAGGAATCACTGAAGCTTTCTTT. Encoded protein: CASTLGGTGITEAFF.

The CDR3 DNA follows: TGTGCCAGCAGCTGGGACGTGGACACTGAAGCTTTCTTT. Amino acid sequence: CASSWDVDTEAFF. This rearrangement joins TRBV7-3 to TRBJ1-1; D may be TRBD1 (5 bases). Germline V lookup: CDR1 SGHTA, CDR2 FQGTGA. V was cut by 4 bases and J by 3 bases, with 9 bases left in between. The CDR3 runs to 13 residues.